What follows describes a single T cell receptor (beta chain). Its specificity is not known. Time point in this sample: week 23, last vaccination. What each vaccine dose contained was 300 ug of mutant IDH1 20-mer peptide, accompanied by topical imiquimod. The donor cohort comprised cases of new WHO grade 3 or 4 IDH1-mutant, ATRX-lost astrocytoma. This table comes from immunoSEQ multiplex PCR, and its TCRdb copy is limited to in-frame clones, with some not included. Altogether tens of thousands of clones are present, about 91% being singletons, with the ten largest covering under 5%. This entry belongs to a study of a mutant IDH1 vaccine in newly diagnosed glioma. Study-level information: All eight of the vaccinations patients received fell in weeks 1, 3, 5, 7, 11, 15, 19 and 23. Findings and caveats of the study: Most patients, approximately 93%, showed vaccine-induced immune responses.

The CDR3 sequence is 13 residues long. The V and J ends lost 7 bases and 8 bases respectively, with 16 bases between them. The germline gives CDR1 SGDLS, CDR2 YYNGEE. The sequencing used PBMCs, collected from a glioma patient whose treatment included an IDH1 peptide vaccine. This chain uses TRBV9 with TRBJ1-3, with a tentative D call TRBD1 (5 bases). The sequence was collected from a man aged 45-65 years with glioma. For the CDR3, the DNA is TGTGCCAGCGGAAGACAGTCAAAGGACACCATATATTTT. It translates to CASGRQSKDTIYF.